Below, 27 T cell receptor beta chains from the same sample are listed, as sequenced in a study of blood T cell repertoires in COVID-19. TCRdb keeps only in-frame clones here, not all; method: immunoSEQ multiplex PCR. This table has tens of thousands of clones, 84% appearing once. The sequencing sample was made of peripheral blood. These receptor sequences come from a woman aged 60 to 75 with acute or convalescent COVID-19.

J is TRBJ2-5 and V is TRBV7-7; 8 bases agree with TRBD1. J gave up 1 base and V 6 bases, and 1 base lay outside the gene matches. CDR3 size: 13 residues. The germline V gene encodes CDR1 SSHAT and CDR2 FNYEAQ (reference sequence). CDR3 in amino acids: CASSTGGQETQYF. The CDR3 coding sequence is TGTGCCAGCAGTACAGGGGGCCAAGAGACCCAGTACTTC.

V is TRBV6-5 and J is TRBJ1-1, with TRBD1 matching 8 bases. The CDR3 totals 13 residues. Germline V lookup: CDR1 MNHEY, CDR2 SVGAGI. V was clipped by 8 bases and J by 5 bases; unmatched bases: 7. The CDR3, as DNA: TGTGCCAGCCCTGGACAGGGACGGACTGAAGCTTTCTTT. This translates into CASPGQGRTEAFF.

This CDR3 is CASSLIGGTRSGANVLTF. DNA for the CDR3: TGTGCCAGCAGCCTCATCGGGGGGACCCGCTCTGGGGCCAACGTCCTGACTTTC. The chain carries TRBV2 and TRBJ2-6, with TRBD2 matching over 7 bases. This CDR3 is 18 amino acids long. Losses at the gene ends were 6 bases for V and 0 bases for J; bases not matched to a gene: 11. The germline V gene has CDR1 SNHLY and CDR2 FYNNEI.

The CDR3 DNA follows: TGTGCCAGCAAGGGGACTACCATCTTGTACGAGCAGTACTTC. Its translation: CASKGTTILYEQYF. The rearrangement links TRBV2 to TRBJ2-7, with 7 bases fitting TRBD2. The length of the CDR3 is 14 residues. Germline V gene lookup returns CDR1 SNHLY and CDR2 FYNNEI. The ends lost 7 bases at V and 4 bases at J; junction bases unmatched: 10.

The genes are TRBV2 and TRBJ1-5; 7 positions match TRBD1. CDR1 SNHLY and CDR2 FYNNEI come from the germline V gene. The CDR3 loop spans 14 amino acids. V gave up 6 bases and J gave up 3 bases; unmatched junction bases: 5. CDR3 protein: CASSAGQVNQPQHF. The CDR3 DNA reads TGTGCCAGCAGCGCCGGACAGGTCAATCAGCCCCAGCATTTT.

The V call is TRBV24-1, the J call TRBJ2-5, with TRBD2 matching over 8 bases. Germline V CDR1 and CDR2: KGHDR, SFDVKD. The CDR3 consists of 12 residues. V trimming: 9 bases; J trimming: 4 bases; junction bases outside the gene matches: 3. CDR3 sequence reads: CATRGGSETQYF. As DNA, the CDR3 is TGTGCCACCCGCGGGGGGTCAGAGACCCAGTACTTC.

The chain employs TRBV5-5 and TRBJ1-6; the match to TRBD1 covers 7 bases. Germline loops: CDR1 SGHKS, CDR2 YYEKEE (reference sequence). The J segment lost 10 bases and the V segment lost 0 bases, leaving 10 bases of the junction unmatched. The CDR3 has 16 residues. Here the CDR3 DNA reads TGTGCCAGCAGCTTGGCCCTGGCAGGGGGAAAGTCACCCCTCCACTTT. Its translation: CASSLALAGGKSPLHF.

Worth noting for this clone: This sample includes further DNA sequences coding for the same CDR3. CDR3 nucleotides: TGTGCCAGCAGCTTGTTAGCGGGGGACAAAAACATTCAGTACTTC. Its translation: CASSLLAGDKNIQYF. This sequence joins TRBV5-6 and TRBJ2-4; 9 bases are shared with TRBD2. The junction had 2 bases not matched to a gene; V was cut back by 1 base and J by 3 bases. The CDR3 is 15 residues long. The germline V gene has CDR1 SGHDT and CDR2 YYEEEE.

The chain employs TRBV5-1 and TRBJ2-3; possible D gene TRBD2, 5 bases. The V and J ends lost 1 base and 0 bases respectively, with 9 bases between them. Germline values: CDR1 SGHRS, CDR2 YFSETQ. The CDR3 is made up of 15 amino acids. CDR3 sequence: CASSLQAESTDTQYF. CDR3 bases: TGCGCCAGCAGCTTGCAAGCGGAGAGCACAGATACGCAGTATTTT.

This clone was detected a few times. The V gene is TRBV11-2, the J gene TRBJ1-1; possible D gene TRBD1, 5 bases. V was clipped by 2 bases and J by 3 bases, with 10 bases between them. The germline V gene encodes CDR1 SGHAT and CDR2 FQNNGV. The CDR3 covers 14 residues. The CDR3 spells CASSLRGFDTEAFF. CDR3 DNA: TGTGCCAGCAGCTTAAGGGGATTTGACACTGAAGCTTTCTTT.

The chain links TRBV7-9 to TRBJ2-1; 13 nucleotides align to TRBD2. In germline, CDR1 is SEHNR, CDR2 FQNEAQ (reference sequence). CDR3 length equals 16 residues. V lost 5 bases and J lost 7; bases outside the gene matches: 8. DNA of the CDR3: TGTGCCAGCAGCCAAAAACTAGCGGGGGGGCGAAATGAGCAGTTCTTC. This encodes CASSQKLAGGRNEQFF.

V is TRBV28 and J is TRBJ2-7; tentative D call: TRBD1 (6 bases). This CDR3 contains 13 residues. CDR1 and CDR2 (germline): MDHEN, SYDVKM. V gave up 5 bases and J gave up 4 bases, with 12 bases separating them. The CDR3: CASSPRTVYEQYF. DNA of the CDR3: TGTGCCAGCAGTCCGCGGACAGTTTACGAGCAGTACTTC.

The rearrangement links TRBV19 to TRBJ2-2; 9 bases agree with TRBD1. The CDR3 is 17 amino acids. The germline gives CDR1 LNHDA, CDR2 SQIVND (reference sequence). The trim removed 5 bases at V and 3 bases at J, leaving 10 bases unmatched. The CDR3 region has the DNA TGTGCCAGTAGTCTATACGCCGGGACAGGGTACACCGGGGAGCTGTTTTTT. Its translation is CASSLYAGTGYTGELFF.

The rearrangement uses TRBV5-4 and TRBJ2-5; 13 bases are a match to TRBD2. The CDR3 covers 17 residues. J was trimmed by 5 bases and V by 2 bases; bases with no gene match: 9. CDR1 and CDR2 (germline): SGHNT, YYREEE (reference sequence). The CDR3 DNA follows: TGTGCCAGCAGCTTTAAGACTAGCGGGGGGTCTAGGGAGACCCAGTACTTC. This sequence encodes CASSFKTSGGSRETQYF.

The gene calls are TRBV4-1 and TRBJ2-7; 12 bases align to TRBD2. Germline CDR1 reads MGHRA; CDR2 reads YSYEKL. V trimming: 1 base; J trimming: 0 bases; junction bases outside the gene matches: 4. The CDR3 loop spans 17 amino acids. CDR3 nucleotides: TGCGCCAGCAGCCAAGCCCGACTAGCGGGGGACTCCTACGAGCAGTACTTC. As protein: CASSQARLAGDSYEQYF.

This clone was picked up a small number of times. The CDR3 region has the DNA TGTGCCAGCAGCCTCAGGAGGCCCCCCGACACTGAAGCTTTCTTT. Its translation: CASSLRRPPDTEAFF. The chain combines TRBV14 with TRBJ1-1; D call uncertain. In germline, CDR1 is SGHDN, CDR2 FVKESK. This CDR3 is 15 amino acids long. Trimming took off 4 bases at V and 3 bases at J, with 15 bases between the two ends.

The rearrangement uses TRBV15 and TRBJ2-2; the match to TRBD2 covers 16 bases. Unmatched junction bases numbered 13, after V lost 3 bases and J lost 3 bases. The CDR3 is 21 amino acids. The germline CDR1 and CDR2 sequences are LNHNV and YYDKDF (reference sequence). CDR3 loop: CATSSTPGLAGGREDTGELFF. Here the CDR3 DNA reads TGTGCCACCAGCAGTACGCCGGGACTAGCGGGGGGGCGGGAAGACACCGGGGAGCTGTTTTTT.

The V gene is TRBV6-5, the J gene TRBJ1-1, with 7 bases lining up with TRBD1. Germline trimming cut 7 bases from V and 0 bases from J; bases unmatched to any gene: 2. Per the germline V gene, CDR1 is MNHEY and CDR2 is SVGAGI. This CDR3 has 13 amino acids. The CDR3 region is CASIQGMNTEAFF. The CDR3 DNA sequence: TGTGCCAGCATACAGGGGATGAACACTGAAGCTTTCTTT.

CDR3 nucleotide sequence: TGTGCCAGCAGTGAACTATGGACAGGGTCGGAACAGCCCCAGCATTTT. It yields the protein CASSELWTGSEQPQHF. This chain connects TRBV2 to TRBJ1-5, with 8 bases lining up with TRBD1. Per germline, CDR1 SNHLY and CDR2 FYNNEI. The CDR3 consists of 16 residues. The V and J ends lost 2 bases and 7 bases, in that order; junction bases with no gene match: 10.

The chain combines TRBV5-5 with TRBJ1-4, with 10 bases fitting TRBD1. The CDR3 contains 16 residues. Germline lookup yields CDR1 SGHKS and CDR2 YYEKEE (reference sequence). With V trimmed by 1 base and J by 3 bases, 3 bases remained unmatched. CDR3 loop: CASSLRTGGSNEKLFF. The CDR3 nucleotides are TGTGCCAGCAGCTTGAGGACAGGGGGTTCTAATGAAAAACTGTTTTTT.

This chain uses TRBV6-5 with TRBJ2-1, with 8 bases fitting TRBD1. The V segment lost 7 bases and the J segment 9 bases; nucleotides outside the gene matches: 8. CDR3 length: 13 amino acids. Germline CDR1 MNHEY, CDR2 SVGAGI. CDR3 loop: CASKAGTGGEQFF. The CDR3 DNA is TGTGCCAGCAAGGCCGGGACAGGCGGTGAGCAGTTCTTC.

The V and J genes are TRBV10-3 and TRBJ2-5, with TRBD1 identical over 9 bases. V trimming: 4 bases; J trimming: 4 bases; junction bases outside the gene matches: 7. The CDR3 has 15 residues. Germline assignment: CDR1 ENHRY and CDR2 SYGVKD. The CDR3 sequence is CAISATGQGSETQYF. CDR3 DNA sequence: TGTGCCATCAGTGCCACGGGACAGGGCTCAGAGACCCAGTACTTC.

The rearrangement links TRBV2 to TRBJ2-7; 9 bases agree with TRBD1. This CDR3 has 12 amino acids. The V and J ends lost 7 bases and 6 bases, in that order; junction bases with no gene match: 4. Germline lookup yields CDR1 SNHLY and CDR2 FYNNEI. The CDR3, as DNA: TGTGCCAGCAAGACGGACAGGGGCGAGCAGTACTTC. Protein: CASKTDRGEQYF.

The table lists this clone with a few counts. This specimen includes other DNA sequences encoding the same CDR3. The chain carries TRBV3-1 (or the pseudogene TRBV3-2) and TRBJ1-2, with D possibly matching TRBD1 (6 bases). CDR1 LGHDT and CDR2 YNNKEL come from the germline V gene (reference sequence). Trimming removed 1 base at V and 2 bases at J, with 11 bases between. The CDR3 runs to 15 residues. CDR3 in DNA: TGTGCCAGCAGCCAAGGAGGGGGGGGGAACTATGGCTACACCTTC. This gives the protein CASSQGGGGNYGYTF.

The DNA of the CDR3 is TGTGCCAGCAGACCCGACAGGGGGCTGATCGAGACCCAGTACTTC. It encodes CASRPDRGLIETQYF. The J gene is TRBJ2-5, the V gene TRBV7-6; 10 positions match TRBD1. Germline CDR1 reads SGHVS; CDR2 reads FNYEAQ. V was pared by 6 bases and J by 5 bases, with 9 bases of the junction left unmatched. The CDR3 extends over 15 amino acids. Drawing the rest from reference TRBV7-6 and TRBJ2-5, the complete variable domain is GAGVSQSPRYKVTKRGQDVALRCDPISGHVSLYWYRQALGQGPEFLTYFNYEAQQDKSGLPNDRFSAERPEGSISTLTIQRTEQRDSAMYRCASRPDRGLIETQYFGPGTRLLVL.

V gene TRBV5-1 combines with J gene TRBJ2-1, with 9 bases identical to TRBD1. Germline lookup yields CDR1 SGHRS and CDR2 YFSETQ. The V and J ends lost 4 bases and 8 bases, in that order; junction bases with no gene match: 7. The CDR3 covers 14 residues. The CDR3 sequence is CASSQGTGSHEQFF. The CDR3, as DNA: TGCGCCAGCAGCCAGGGGACAGGGTCCCATGAGCAGTTCTTC.

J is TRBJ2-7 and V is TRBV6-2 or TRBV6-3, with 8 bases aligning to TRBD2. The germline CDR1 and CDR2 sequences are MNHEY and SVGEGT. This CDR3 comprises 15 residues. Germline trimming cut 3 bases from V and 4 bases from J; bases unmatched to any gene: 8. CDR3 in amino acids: CASSYPQRGRYEQYF. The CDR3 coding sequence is TGTGCCAGCAGTTATCCCCAGCGGGGGCGTTACGAGCAGTACTTC.